This T cell receptor (beta chain) was captured in a study of radiotherapy plus CTLA-4 blockade in lung cancer. Sequencing was performed with immunoSEQ multiplex PCR; in TCRdb, only in-frame clones are kept and a portion is missing. The sample yields approximately 110,000 clones, about four fifths seen once. To note about this clone: Its matching antigen is unknown.

The CDR3 is 16 residues long. The ends were cut back, 5 bases at V and 5 bases at J, with 21 bases in the middle. Germline CDR1 reads SEHNR; CDR2 reads FQNEAQ (reference sequence). General study results and limits: Tumor-origin TCR clones grew in blood after radiotherapy plus ipilimumab.

This chain links TRBV7-9 with TRBJ1-2; a possible D gene is TRBD1 (5 bases). The sequenced sample was peripheral blood, obtained from a patient treated with radiotherapy plus ipilimumab. This sequence originates from a human donor with non-small cell lung cancer that progressed on radiotherapy plus ipilimumab. Some clones in this sample may be carry-over from other donors' samples. CDR3 loop: CASSPGVAGRLYGYTF. The CDR3 DNA is TGTGCCAGCAGCCCGGGTGTGGCAGGGAGACTTTATGGCTACACCTTC. Filled out from reference TRBV7-9 and TRBJ1-2, the complete variable domain reads DTGVSQNPRHKITKRGQNVTFRCDPISEHNRLYWYRQTLGQGPEFLTYFQNEAQLEKSRLLSDRFSAERPKGSFSTLEIQRTEQGDSAMYLCASSPGVAGRLYGYTFGSGTRLTVV.